One and the same sample provided the 5 T cell receptor beta chains below, sequenced in a study of cytomegalovirus exposure and HLA in healthy donors. The PCR used 60 Vbeta and 13 Jbeta primers. The method was immunoSEQ multiplex PCR; TCRdb's version includes in-frame clones alone and lacks a portion of them. The table lists some 150,000 clones, around 80% of them singletons, with around 5.2% in the top ten. What was sequenced was PBMCs. These receptors were taken from a woman aged 40 to 50 in good health and CMV-seropositive.

V gene TRBV5-4 combines with J gene TRBJ2-2, with 11 positions matching TRBD2. This CDR3 region has 18 residues. Germline CDR1 is SGHNT and CDR2 is YYREEE (reference sequence). V lost 2 bases and J lost 3; bases outside the gene matches: 9. CDR3 nucleotide sequence: TGTGCCAGCAGCTTCCGACTAGCGGGGATAATAGACACCGGGGAGCTGTTTTTT. This gives the protein CASSFRLAGIIDTGELFF.

The sample holds a few counts of this clone. This chain links TRBV6-1 with TRBJ1-4, with D uncertain. Germline loops: CDR1 MNHNS, CDR2 SASEGT. The CDR3 runs to 14 residues. Trimming left V 9 bases short and J 5 bases short, with 16 bases between. The CDR3 loop reads CASAEGGENEKLFF. The CDR3 DNA reads TGTGCCAGTGCGGAGGGAGGCGAGAATGAAAAACTGTTTTTT.

The rearrangement links TRBV28 to TRBJ2-5; TRBD2 matches 11 bases. Germline CDR1 and CDR2: MDHEN and SYDVKM. V lost 9 bases to trimming and J lost 4 bases; unmatched junction nucleotides: 4. This CDR3 is 13 amino acids long. CDR3 DNA sequence: TGTGCCAGTTTAGCGGGAGGGCGAGAGACCCAGTACTTC. It translates to CASLAGGRETQYF.

This clone has just a few counts. The same CDR3 arises from other DNA sequences in this sample as well. The CDR3 loop is CASSRRQGSYEQYF. As DNA, the CDR3 is TGTGCCAGTAGTCGACGACAGGGGAGCTACGAGCAGTACTTC. V and J are TRBV19 and TRBJ2-7, with TRBD1 matching over 8 bases. The CDR3 has 14 amino acids. With 5 bases clipped from V and 3 bases from J, the junction kept 6 bases outside the gene matches. Looked up from germline, CDR1 is LNHDA and CDR2 is SQIVND (reference sequence).

The V and J genes are TRBV5-6 and TRBJ2-1; maybe TRBD2 (5 bases). The germline V gene encodes CDR1 SGHDT and CDR2 YYEEEE. CDR3 length equals 17 residues. V was clipped by 3 bases and J by 3 bases, with 19 bases between them. The DNA for the CDR3 is TGTGCCAGCAGCTCGAGGGAGTCTGTGGTGGTCTACAATGAGCAGTTCTTC. This gives the protein CASSSRESVVVYNEQFF.